The clone carrying this TCR beta chain has a count of ten or more. Described time point: technical triplicate 2. PBMCs stored at -80 C, 2 million in total, were the source of the unsorted libraries. This sample was taken from a study of neurological immune-mediated disorders. The V and J ends lost 2 bases and 6 bases, in that order; junction bases with no gene match: 7. This CDR3 region has 14 residues. Germline CDR1 SGHRS, CDR2 YFSETQ. The cDNA was synthesized by means of template-switch 5'RACE, which was carried out with 10-nucleotide random UMIs. Every sequencing run generated over 170 million TCR-beta sequences from 15-18 subjects. TCRdb ran MiXCR on the 5' RACE reads and lists one entry per CDR3 protein. The sample contains under 70,000 distinct CDR3 sequences, approximately 25% of which appear only once.

Material: PBMCs. This chain joins TRBV5-1 and TRBJ2-7; 8 nucleotides match TRBD2. This sequence originates from a man aged 55-75 years with HTLV-1-associated myelopathy (HAM/TSP). In nucleotides, the CDR3 is TGCGCCAGCAGCTTCACAGCGGGAGTCGGCGAGCAGTACTTC. Its protein is CASSFTAGVGEQYF.